The sequence of this T cell receptor beta chain was determined in a study of cytomegalovirus exposure and HLA in healthy donors. Study information: The early release's HLA-typed donors yielded about 85 million unique TCRs.

Primers included in the PCR were 60 Vbeta and 13 Jbeta primers. Clones were read by immunoSEQ multiplex PCR, and TCRdb kept only the in-frame ones, dropping some. The table includes 60,000 to 85,000 clones, about 70% detected once. The study, taken as a whole, reports: The HLA-A and HLA-B alleles of most subjects were reportedly predicted accurately from TCR beta sequences.

CDR1 LGHNA and CDR2 YNFKEQ come from the germline V gene. CDR3 size: 14 residues. As for this clone: The antigen is not known.

This sequence originates from a male donor in good health and CMV-seropositive. The rearrangement joins TRBV4-2 to TRBJ2-5; 9 nucleotides match TRBD1. The J call may not be correct, given that the DNA end is closer to TRBJ2-7. The sequenced sample was PBMCs. The CDR3 nucleotides are TGTGCCAGCAGCCAAGGGGACAGGGCCTACGAGCAGTACTTC. Translating gives CASSQGDRAYEQYF.